A selection of T cell receptor beta chains follows, all from one sample in a study of CD8+CD57+ T cells in acquired aplastic anemia. Each CDR3 protein gets one entry after TCRdb re-called the reads with MiXCR. The sample consists of some 170,000 distinct CDR3 sequences, around 60% of them appearing once. Material for sequencing was sorted CD4+, CD8+, or CD8+CD57+ T cells (not recorded which) from PBMCs. These receptors all stem from a human donor with aplastic anemia. CDR3s include the opening cysteine and the closing phenylalanine or tryptophan. D genes are given only for firm matches. Expanded clones get a size class; other rows say once, few or many, or leave the size out.

>NA|NA|TRBV9|TRBJ1-1|15
CASSVEGAENTEAFF
TGTGCCAGCAGCGTAGAAGGGGCGGAGAACACTGAAGCTTTCTTT
>many|TRBD2|TRBV25-1|TRBJ2-1|16
CASSEGWGGESNEQFF
TGTGCCAGCAGTGAGGGGTGGGGGGGGGAAAGCAATGAGCAGTTCTTC
>few|NA|TRBV3-1|TRBJ2-7|13
CASSQDNAYEQYF
TGTGCCAGCAGCCAAGATAACGCCTACGAGCAGTACTTC
>NA|TRBD1|TRBV24-1|TRBJ2-3|13
CATSDQGADTQYF
TGTGCCACCAGTGACCAGGGGGCAGATACGCAGTATTTT
>few|NA|TRBV7-3|TRBJ1-2|14
CASSPPGSNYGYTF
TGTGCCAGCAGCCCCCCCGGGTCTAACTATGGCTACACCTTC
>NA|NA|TRBV2|TRBJ1-6|13
CASSESYNSPLHF
TGTGCCAGCAGTGAAAGTTATAATTCACCCCTCCACTTT
>NA|NA|TRBV19|TRBJ1-5|13
CASSVRASQPQHF
TGTGCCAGTAGTGTGAGGGCGAGTCAGCCCCAGCATTTT
>many|TRBD1|TRBV20-1|TRBJ1-5|14
CSAHTGGGNQPQHF
TGCAGTGCTCACACAGGGGGCGGCAATCAGCCCCAGCATTTT
>NA|TRBD1|TRBV2|TRBJ1-5|15
CASSVGGQRYQPQHF
TGTGCCAGCAGTGTCGGGGGACAGAGGTATCAGCCCCAGCATTTT
>NA|NA|TRBV15|TRBJ1-2|13
CATSRTVNYGYTF
TGTGCCACCAGCAGAACAGTGAACTATGGCTACACCTTC
>NA|NA|TRBV24-1|TRBJ2-1|13
CATSHHPLNEQFF
TGTGCCACCTCCCATCACCCTTTGAATGAGCAGTTCTTC
>NA|NA|TRBV29-1|TRBJ2-3|12
CSVEAARDTQYF
TGCAGCGTTGAGGCGGCGAGGGATACGCAGTATTTT
>many|NA|TRBV12-3/TRBV12-4|TRBJ2-3|15
CASSLGRVSTDTQYF
TGTGCCAGCAGTTTAGGGAGGGTCAGCACAGATACGCAGTATTTT
>NA|TRBD2|TRBV5-1|TRBJ2-1|14
CASSPMGGGNEQFF
TGCGCCAGCAGCCCCATGGGGGGGGGGAACGAGCAGTTCTTC
>NA|NA|TRBV19|TRBJ2-1|11
CATSYYNEQFF
TGTGCCACCTCGTACTACAATGAGCAGTTCTTC